Below are 26 T cell receptor beta chains sequenced from a single sample in a study of cytomegalovirus exposure and HLA in healthy donors. Primers for the PCR totalled 60 Vbeta and 13 Jbeta. The data were produced by immunoSEQ multiplex PCR, yet TCRdb's version contains in-frame clones alone and is incomplete. In the table there are approximately 150,000 clones, more than 65% of which are singletons. The specimen was PBMCs. All receptors derive from a man aged 18 to 35 in good health and CMV-seropositive.

This sequence joins TRBV4-3 and TRBJ2-3; 9 nucleotides align to TRBD2. The CDR3 has 17 residues. V was pared by 4 bases and J by 2 bases, with 10 bases of the junction left unmatched. From germline, CDR1 is LGHNA and CDR2 YSLEER. The CDR3 nucleotides are TGCGCCAGCAGCCGTGATCGGGCGGGGGGGGTCACAGATACGCAGTATTTT. This translates into CASSRDRAGGVTDTQYF.

This chain uses TRBV4-3 with TRBJ1-1; TRBD1 might be the D (6 bases). Germline CDR1 reads LGHNA; CDR2 reads YSLEER. The CDR3 runs 15 residues. V was shortened by 3 bases and J by 4 bases, with 15 bases between the two germline ends. The CDR3, as DNA: TGCGCCAGCAGCCATACAGGGAATCTGGTCACTGAAGCTTTCTTT. Protein product: CASSHTGNLVTEAFF.

This clone has only one observation. This chain uses TRBV5-1 with TRBJ1-1; possibly TRBD1 for D (6 bases). Germline CDR1 reads SGHRS; CDR2 reads YFSETQ. The CDR3 totals 17 residues. Trimming shortened V by 1 base and J by 0 bases, and 16 bases separated the two germline ends. The CDR3 DNA reads as TGCGCCAGCAGCTTGCGGGGGGGCAACTATATGAACACTGAAGCTTTCTTT. Amino acids: CASSLRGGNYMNTEAFF.

This clone was seen once. The chain uses TRBV6-1 and TRBJ1-2; no reliable D call. CDR1 is MNHNS, CDR2 SASEGT, per germline. CDR3 length equals 13 residues. V was clipped by 6 bases and J by 7 bases, with 15 bases between them. CDR3 nucleotides: TGTGCCAGCAGGGCCGACTCATTAGGTGGCTACACCTTC. Encoded protein: CASRADSLGGYTF.

The DNA of the CDR3 is TGTGCCAGTATACTGGCAGGGAGCAATCAGCCCCAGCATTTT. Translating it yields CASILAGSNQPQHF. This chain links TRBV19 with TRBJ1-5; a weak D match, TRBD1 (5 bases). The CDR3 loop spans 14 amino acids. CDR1 is LNHDA and CDR2 is SQIVND in the germline V gene (reference sequence). V dropped 7 bases and J dropped 1 base, with 11 bases sitting between them.

This rearrangement joins TRBV7-2 to TRBJ1-2; TRBD1 aligns across 9 bases. Germline-derived CDR1 and CDR2 are SGHTA and FQGNSA. The CDR3 totals 15 residues. Trimming removed 2 bases from V and 8 bases from J; junction bases left unmatched: 9. The CDR3 protein is CASSLRRTGDRGYTF. CDR3 bases: TGTGCCAGCAGCTTAAGACGGACAGGGGATCGGGGCTACACCTTC.

This clone was recorded once. V and J are TRBV27 and TRBJ2-7; TRBD1 agrees at 7 bases. V shed 5 bases and J 4 bases; nucleotides not matched to a gene: 11. This CDR3 has 15 amino acids. Looked up from germline, CDR1 is MNHEY and CDR2 is SMNVEV (reference sequence). Here the CDR3 reads CASSTETGRAYEQYF. CDR3 coding DNA: TGTGCCAGCAGTACGGAGACAGGGCGGGCATACGAGCAGTACTTC.

The chain combines TRBV2 with TRBJ2-3; the match to TRBD2 covers 9 bases. From germline, CDR1 is SNHLY and CDR2 FYNNEI. J lost 11 bases, V lost 7 bases, and 4 bases had no gene match. This CDR3 spans 11 amino acids. The CDR3 region has the DNA TGTGCCAGCACTGGCGGGAGGGGGCAGTATTTT. Its translation: CASTGGRGQYF.

The rearrangement links TRBV5-1 to TRBJ2-7; TRBD1 is a possible D gene (5 bases). The ends were cut back, 4 bases at V and 5 bases at J, with 16 bases in the middle. The CDR3 runs to 14 residues. The germline gives CDR1 SGHRS, CDR2 YFSETQ. This CDR3 reads CASSRRALGDEQYF. The CDR3 DNA sequence: TGCGCCAGCAGCCGCAGGGCTCTAGGGGACGAGCAGTACTTC.

This chain uses TRBV5-4 with TRBJ2-1; 8 bases align to TRBD2. The J segment lost 6 bases and the V segment lost 2 bases, leaving 4 bases of the junction unmatched. The germline V gene encodes CDR1 SGHNT and CDR2 YYREEE (reference sequence). The CDR3 is 14 residues long. The DNA for the CDR3 is TGTGCCAGCAGCTTCGGGGGGGGGCCCAATGAGCAGTTCTTC. Amino acids: CASSFGGGPNEQFF.

This clone is a singleton in its sample. The chain is built from TRBV10-3 and TRBJ1-1; D is uncertain. Trimming removed 4 bases at V and 1 base at J, with 4 bases between. This CDR3 has 12 amino acids. The germline CDR1 and CDR2 sequences are ENHRY and SYGVKD. Here the CDR3 reads CAISGQNTEAFF. CDR3 bases: TGTGCCATCAGTGGGCAGAACACTGAAGCTTTCTTT.

The chain combines TRBV11-1 with TRBJ2-5; TRBD1 aligns across 11 bases. Germline lookup yields CDR1 SGHAT and CDR2 FQDESV (reference sequence). After removal of 6 bases from V and 5 bases from J, the junction contained 2 bases not matched to a gene. The CDR3 covers 13 residues. This CDR3 reads CASRGQGAETQYF. Here the CDR3 DNA reads TGTGCCAGCAGAGGACAGGGGGCCGAGACCCAGTACTTC. The complete variable domain, with remaining parts taken from reference TRBV11-1 and TRBJ2-5, reads EAEVAQSPRYKITEKSQAVAFWCDPISGHATLYWYRQILGQGPELLVQFQDESVVDDSQLPKDRFSAERLKGVDSTLKIQPAELGDSAMYLCASRGQGAETQYFGPGTRLLVL.

There are a few counts of this clone. The rearrangement links TRBV10-3 to TRBJ1-1; 7 nucleotides agree with TRBD1. Germline assignment: CDR1 ENHRY and CDR2 SYGVKD. V dropped 10 bases and J dropped 5; count of bases not matched to a gene: 10. The CDR3 runs 13 residues. As DNA, the CDR3 is TGTGCCACAGGAGGGGGCAGGGAGACTGAAGCTTTCTTT. This gives the protein CATGGGRETEAFF.

The J gene is TRBJ1-1, the V gene TRBV7-8; TRBD1 agrees at 9 bases. Germline trimming cut 1 base from V and 3 bases from J; bases unmatched to any gene: 18. The CDR3 runs 20 residues. Germline-derived CDR1 and CDR2 are SGHVS and FQNEAQ. This CDR3 reads CASSLVQGAILSFRDTEAFF. DNA for the CDR3: TGTGCCAGCAGCTTAGTACAGGGGGCGATCCTAAGTTTTCGTGACACTGAAGCTTTCTTT.

This rearrangement joins TRBV28 to TRBJ1-2, with TRBD1 as a possible D gene (5 bases). Germline loops: CDR1 MDHEN, CDR2 SYDVKM. There are 14 residues in the CDR3. V was clipped by 7 bases and J by 2 bases, with 14 bases between them. This CDR3 reads CASTQGAENYGYTF. Written as DNA, the CDR3 is TGTGCCAGCACCCAAGGGGCAGAAAACTATGGCTACACCTTC.

The gene calls are TRBV2 and TRBJ1-4; 8 bases align to TRBD1. V trimming: 5 bases; J trimming: 8 bases; junction bases outside the gene matches: 10. Germline assignment: CDR1 SNHLY and CDR2 FYNNEI. This CDR3 region has 15 residues. In DNA form, the CDR3 reads TGTGCCAGCAGTCCAGGGGGCCAAGGCGGAGAAAAACTGTTTTTT. Translated: CASSPGGQGGEKLFF.

Turning to this clone: Other nucleotide sequences from this sample produce the same CDR3. V gene TRBV18 combines with J gene TRBJ1-2; TRBD1 matches at 8 bases. Germline V gene sequence: CDR1 KGHSH, CDR2 LQKENI. Trimming cost V 3 bases and J 2 bases; bases outside gene matches: 2. This CDR3 has 14 residues. CDR3 nucleotides: TGTGCCAGCTCACCCGGACAGGGCAACTATGGCTACACCTTC. It translates to CASSPGQGNYGYTF.

This chain connects TRBV4-1 to TRBJ1-5, with D uncertain. Between the trimmed V and J ends, which lost 0 bases and 3 bases, there was a span of 15 bases. Germline V lookup: CDR1 MGHRA, CDR2 YSYEKL. CDR3 length equals 17 residues. For the CDR3, the DNA is TGCGCCAGCAGCCAAGATCGAACAGACCTATACAATCAGCCCCAGCATTTT. Its protein is CASSQDRTDLYNQPQHF.

V gene TRBV6-5 combines with J gene TRBJ2-7, with a possible D match to TRBD1 (6 bases). CDR3 length: 13 residues. Trimming pared 1 base from V and 6 bases from J, leaving 10 bases between. Per the germline V gene, CDR1 is MNHEY and CDR2 is SVGAGI. For the CDR3, the DNA is TGTGCCAGCAGTTACTTTCCCAGGGGCGAGCAGTACTTC. Its protein product is CASSYFPRGEQYF.

This clone was counted a few times. This chain links TRBV7-8 with TRBJ2-2, with D possibly TRBD2 on 6 matching bases. Between the trimmed V and J ends, which lost 0 bases and 4 bases, there was a span of 9 bases. The CDR3 has 15 residues. CDR1 is SGHVS, CDR2 FQNEAQ, per germline. For the CDR3, the DNA is TGTGCCAGCAGCTTAGCGCTGGGGGGCACCGGGGAGCTGTTTTTT. This sequence encodes CASSLALGGTGELFF.

The V call is TRBV2, the J call TRBJ2-7; 7 positions agree with TRBD2. The CDR3 is 11 residues long. The V and J ends lost 5 bases and 10 bases, in that order; junction bases with no gene match: 5. CDR1 SNHLY and CDR2 FYNNEI come from the germline V gene. The CDR3 spells CASSRGEGQYF. CDR3 DNA sequence: TGTGCCAGCAGTCGGGGGGAAGGCCAGTACTTC.

V is TRBV5-1 and J is TRBJ2-3; TRBD1 might be the D (6 bases). The germline V and J ends were trimmed by 1 base and 2 bases, with 11 bases remaining between them. CDR3 length equals 15 residues. CDR1 SGHRS and CDR2 YFSETQ come from the germline V gene. The CDR3 nucleotides are TGCGCCAGCAGCTTGTTTTCAGGGGACACAGATACGCAGTATTTT. Residues: CASSLFSGDTDTQYF.

V and J are TRBV27 and TRBJ2-1; D gene ambiguous. This CDR3 contains 11 residues. Trimming cost V 6 bases and J 8 bases, with 8 bases left between them. Germline V gene lookup returns CDR1 MNHEY and CDR2 SMNVEV (reference sequence). The CDR3 is CASSRGDEQFF. The CDR3, as DNA: TGTGCCAGCAGCAGAGGCGATGAGCAGTTCTTC.

The chain has TRBV21-1 and TRBJ2-7; TRBD2 is the table's D call, not checked against the DNA. TRBV21-1 is tagged as a pseudogene. This CDR3 contains 13 residues. CDR3 coding DNA: TGTGCTAGAGGGCTAGCCCCAACCTACGAGCAGTACTTC. Protein product: CARGLAPTYEQYF.

The rearrangement joins TRBV9 to TRBJ2-1, with a tentative D call TRBD2 (7 bases). Per the germline V gene, CDR1 is SGDLS and CDR2 is YYNGEE. The length of the CDR3 is 15 residues. V dropped 0 bases and J dropped 7 bases, with 14 bases sitting between them. CDR3 sequence: CASSVGGGAGNEQFF. The DNA of the CDR3 is TGTGCCAGCAGCGTAGGAGGGGGGGCGGGGAATGAGCAGTTCTTC. The full variable domain, its missing parts supplied by reference TRBV9 and TRBJ2-1, is DSGVTQTPKHLITATGQRVTLRCSPRSGDLSVYWYQQSLDQGLQFLIQYYNGEERAKGNILERFSAQQFPDLHSELNLSSLELGDSALYFCASSVGGGAGNEQFFGPGTRLTVL.

The V gene is TRBV2, the J gene TRBJ2-5; 15 bases map to TRBD2. Trimming cost V 5 bases and J 4 bases; bases outside gene matches: 11. Germline CDR1 and CDR2: SNHLY and FYNNEI. CDR3 length: 18 residues. CDR3 in amino acids: CASSSTGLAGGRSETQYF. In nucleotides, the CDR3 is TGTGCCAGCAGTTCTACGGGACTAGCGGGAGGAAGGTCAGAGACCCAGTACTTC.